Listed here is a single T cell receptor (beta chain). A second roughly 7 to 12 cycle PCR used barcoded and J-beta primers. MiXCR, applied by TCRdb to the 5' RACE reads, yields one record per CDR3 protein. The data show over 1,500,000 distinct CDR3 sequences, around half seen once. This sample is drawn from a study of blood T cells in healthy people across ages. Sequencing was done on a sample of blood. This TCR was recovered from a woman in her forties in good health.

The CDR3 loop reads CSARAQRNRGNQPQHF. CDR3 coding DNA: TGCAGTGCTAGAGCCCAACGCAACCGGGGCAATCAGCCCCAGCATTTT. The rearrangement links TRBV20-1 to TRBJ1-5, with D unresolved. V lost 1 base to trimming and J lost 2 bases, with 15 bases between them. This CDR3 region has 16 residues. Germline loops: CDR1 DFQATT, CDR2 SNEGSKA (reference sequence).